A single sample gave rise to the 8 T cell receptor beta chains below, sequenced in a study of control samples from healthy donors and cancer patients. Sequencing used immunoSEQ multiplex PCR; TCRdb keeps in-frame clones, though not all of them. In the table there are some 99,000 clones, around 89% of which are singletons. The sequencing sample was made of blood. The receptors originated from a woman in her fifties or sixties in good health.

This chain links TRBV7-9 with TRBJ2-1, with 7 nucleotides matching TRBD1. This CDR3 has 13 amino acids. V trimming: 6 bases; J trimming: 4 bases; junction bases outside the gene matches: 3. The germline gives CDR1 SEHNR, CDR2 FQNEAQ (reference sequence). The CDR3 DNA reads as TGTGCCAGCAGGAGACAGGGTTACAATGAGCAGTTCTTC. Its protein product is CASRRQGYNEQFF. Together with reference TRBV7-9 and TRBJ2-1, the CDR3 gives the full variable domain: DTGVSQNPRHKITKRGQNVTFRCDPISEHNRLYWYRQTLGQGPEFLTYFQNEAQLEKSRLLSDRFSAERPKGSFSTLEIQRTEQGDSAMYLCASRRQGYNEQFFGPGTRLTVL.

This rearrangement joins TRBV27 to TRBJ1-5; maybe TRBD1 (6 bases). Germline V gene lookup returns CDR1 MNHEY and CDR2 SMNVEV (reference sequence). V was shortened by 8 bases and J by 10 bases, with 12 bases between the two germline ends. The CDR3 has 11 residues. The CDR3 coding sequence is TGTGCCAGCCAGGGGCCAGGCCCCCAGCATTTT. This encodes CASQGPGPQHF.

This sequence joins TRBV30 and TRBJ2-3, with D perhaps TRBD1 or TRBD2 (7 bases each). V was pared by 3 bases and J by 3 bases, with 16 bases between. CDR3 size: 15 residues. CDR1 is GTSNPN, CDR2 SVGIG, per germline (reference sequence). This chain's CDR3 is CAWSRSRGGTDTQYF. Here the CDR3 DNA reads TGTGCCTGGAGCCGCTCCAGGGGGGGAACAGATACGCAGTATTTT. Using reference TRBV30 and TRBJ2-3 for the parts outside the CDR3, the full variable domain is SQTIHQWPATLVQPVGSPLSLECTVEGTSNPNLYWYRQAAGRGLQLLFYSVGIGQISSEVPQNLSASRPQDRQFILSSKKLLLSDSGFYLCAWSRSRGGTDTQYFGPGTRLTVL.

The CDR3 spells CASSYSKRENEKLFF. DNA for the CDR3: TGTGCCAGCAGTTACTCGAAAAGGGAGAACGAAAAACTGTTTTTT. The chain uses TRBV6-5 and TRBJ1-4; the D is unclear. Germline values: CDR1 MNHEY, CDR2 SVGAGI. Trimming cost V 0 bases and J 8 bases, with 13 bases left between them. The CDR3 length is 15 residues.

This clone has only one observation. The J gene is TRBJ2-7, the V gene TRBV25-1, with TRBD2 matching over 8 bases. From germline, CDR1 is MGHDK and CDR2 SYGVNS. V trimming: 6 bases; J trimming: 3 bases; junction bases outside the gene matches: 7. The CDR3 contains 14 residues. In DNA, the CDR3 is TGTGCCAGCAGCCCCCCGGGGGGGTACTACGAGCAGTACTTC. Residues: CASSPPGGYYEQYF.

V gene TRBV29-1 combines with J gene TRBJ2-3; D uncertain. This CDR3 spans 13 amino acids. V lost 6 bases and J lost 6, with 16 bases in between. Germline V gene data show CDR1 as SQVTM and CDR2 as ANQGSEA. DNA of the CDR3: TGCAGCGTCTCAGACGAGGCCGGGGATACGCAGTATTTT. It translates to CSVSDEAGDTQYF.

This clone was detected once. The rearrangement joins TRBV6-5 to TRBJ2-7, with D possibly TRBD1 on 6 matching bases. This CDR3 has 12 residues. Germline V lookup: CDR1 MNHEY, CDR2 SVGAGI. The germline V and J ends were trimmed by 6 bases and 9 bases, with 15 bases remaining between them. CDR3 sequence (DNA): TGTGCCAGCAGCCCAGGGGTGGTCGGGCAGTACTTC. This encodes CASSPGVVGQYF.

The chain recombines TRBV5-1 with TRBJ1-2; the match to TRBD1 covers 8 bases. CDR1 and CDR2 (germline): SGHRS, YFSETQ. With 4 bases clipped from V and 2 bases from J, the junction kept 7 bases outside the gene matches. This CDR3 has 15 residues. The CDR3 spells CASSPSGGLNYGYTF. The DNA for the CDR3 is TGCGCCAGCAGCCCGTCAGGGGGCTTGAACTATGGCTACACCTTC.